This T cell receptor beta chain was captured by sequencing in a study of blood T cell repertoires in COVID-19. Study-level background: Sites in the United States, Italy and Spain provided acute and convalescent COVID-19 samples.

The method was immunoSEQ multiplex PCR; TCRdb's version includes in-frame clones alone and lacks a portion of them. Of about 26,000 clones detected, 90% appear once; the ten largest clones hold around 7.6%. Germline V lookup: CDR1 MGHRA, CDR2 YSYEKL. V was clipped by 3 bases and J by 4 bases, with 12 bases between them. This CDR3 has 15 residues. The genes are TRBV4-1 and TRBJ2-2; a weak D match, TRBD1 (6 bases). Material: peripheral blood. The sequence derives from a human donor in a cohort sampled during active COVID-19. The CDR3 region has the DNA TGCGCCAGCAGCCATTTACAGGGATTCACCGGGGAGCTGTTTTTT. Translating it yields CASSHLQGFTGELFF.